Reported below is one TCR beta chain. In this sample, this clone turned up once. Its antigen remains unidentified. No per-base quality is available; no much larger clone lies one base away. The CDR3 measures 13 amino acids from cysteine to phenylalanine. Only CDR3 DNA remains: 39 bases, in frame from the first base. The V and J ends are trimmed by 1 base and 3 bases, leaving 4 bases between them. CDR1 and CDR2, per the germline V gene, are SGHAT and FQNNGV. This sample is part of a study of blood T cell repertoires in COVID-19 (TCRdb year 2020). About the investigation overall: Samples from collaborators originated in the United States, Italy and Spain and spanned both the acute and convalescent phases of COVID-19. The material from the prospective study consisted of cDNA or gDNA derived from T cells, B-cell-depleted T cells, or PBMCs. Samples came from the ongoing ImmuneRACE study (first 160 participants) plus 1,254 subjects from 6 global collaborators. Where available, HLA class I and class II types were obtained from metadata supplied by the sample provider rather than from assay-based typing. Subjects who had been exposed to COVID-19, were actively infected with it, or had recovered from it provided the deeply sampled blood TCRbeta repertoires that made up the dataset. The repertoires were released in a freely available public database meant as a resource for research on the immune response to SARS-CoV-2. Nearly every sample came with metadata listing a de-identified subject ID, COVID-19 status, age in years and sex. Points the paper makes about the study in general: The quantity of clinical and demographic metadata differed by source and by participant and was supplied without curation.

TCRbeta CDR3 regions were amplified from genomic DNA by means of the immunoSEQ Assay, a bias-controlled multiplex PCR. The authors' analysis ran thus. Within the assay, amplification of reference gene primers was used to estimate how many nucleated cells each sample contained. Sequence reads were collapsed and filtered to measure the absolute abundance of every unique TCRbeta CDR3 rearrangement. For each sample, productive Simpson clonality was calculated as the square root of Simpson's diversity index across productive rearrangements. Imported from immuneACCESS, the table was reduced by TCRdb to in-frame sequences with V and J called. These copies leave out some clones; in studies compared against another copy, an unresolved V gene accounts for under half, and the cause of the remainder is not known. V, J and clone size are those of that table, while D and trimming were read from the DNA. The sample records more than 200,000 clones, more than 75% of which are singletons. The ten largest account for 11% of the sample.

In Seattle, one collaborating source enrolled patients while the infection was active and tracked those patients longitudinally over the course of disease. The collaborating institutions used their own protocols to collect whole blood in K2EDTA tubes. For TCRbeta analysis, collaborator samples were shipped as frozen whole blood, as isolated PBMCs, or as DNA extracted from either sample type. The sequenced sample consisted of peripheral blood. The chain employs TRBV11-2 and TRBJ2-1, with no reliable assignment of the D segment. The TCR comes from a man in his fifties or sixties with COVID-19, enrolled during active disease. The CDR3: CASSLGHYNEQFF. DNA sequence: TGTGCCAGCAGCTTAGGGCACTACAATGAGCAGTTCTTC.